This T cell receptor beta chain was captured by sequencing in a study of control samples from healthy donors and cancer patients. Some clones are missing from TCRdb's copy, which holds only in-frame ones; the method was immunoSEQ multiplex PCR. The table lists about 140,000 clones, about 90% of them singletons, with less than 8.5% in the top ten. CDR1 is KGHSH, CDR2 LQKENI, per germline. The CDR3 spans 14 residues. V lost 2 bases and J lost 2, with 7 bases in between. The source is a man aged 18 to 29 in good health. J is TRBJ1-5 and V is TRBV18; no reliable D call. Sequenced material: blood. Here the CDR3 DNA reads TGTGCCAGCTCACCAATACGGGGCAATCAGCCCCAGCATTTT. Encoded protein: CASSPIRGNQPQHF.